The 26 T cell receptor beta chains given below trace back to one sample, sequenced in a study of blood T cells in healthy people across ages. A sample-barcoded 5' primer and a J-beta primer mix were used in a second PCR of roughly 7 to 11 cycles. TCRdb ran MiXCR on the 5' RACE reads and lists one entry per CDR3 protein. The sample lists about 830,000 distinct CDR3 sequences; 55% to 65% were seen once. Sequencing was done on a sample of blood. Receptor source: a man aged 30 to 39 in good health.

V is TRBV6-5 and J is TRBJ2-1; 7 positions match TRBD1. V shed 10 bases, J shed 9 bases, and the junction held 6 bases outside the gene matches. CDR1 is MNHEY and CDR2 is SVGAGI in the germline V gene. The CDR3 sequence is 11 residues long. CDR3 DNA sequence: TGTGCCACCACAGGGGTCAGTGAGCAGTTCTTC. Translation: CATTGVSEQFF.

This chain joins TRBV7-2 and TRBJ1-4; D not certain. The CDR3 has 17 residues. Germline CDR1 SGHTA, CDR2 FQGNSA. Trimming stripped 1 base from V and 0 bases from J, with 12 bases between. The CDR3 protein is CASSLGWEVTTNEKLFF. The DNA of the CDR3 is TGTGCCAGCAGCTTAGGGTGGGAGGTGACAACTAATGAAAAACTGTTTTTT.

The rearrangement uses TRBV4-3 and TRBJ2-4, with 7 bases matching TRBD1. The J call may be mistaken, given a closer DNA end match to TRBJ2-7. From germline, CDR1 is LGHNA and CDR2 YSLEER. CDR3 length: 14 amino acids. The CDR3 protein is CASSRAGTDDEQYF. CDR3 DNA sequence: TGCGCCAGCAGCCGTGCCGGGACAGATGACGAGCAGTACTTC.

The chain joins TRBV4-3 to TRBJ2-3; TRBD2 matches at 10 bases. Germline trimming cut 0 bases from V and 3 bases from J; bases unmatched to any gene: 6. This CDR3 comprises 17 residues. In germline, CDR1 is LGHNA, CDR2 YSLEER. The CDR3 DNA reads as TGCGCCAGCAGCCAAGATCTGGCTAGCGGGGGAACAGATACGCAGTATTTT. It codes for CASSQDLASGGTDTQYF.

The sample holds a few counts of this clonotype. The V and J genes are TRBV4-2 and TRBJ2-7, with D possibly matching TRBD2 (6 bases). Trimming removed 1 base from V and 1 base from J, with 14 bases in between. CDR1 LGHNA and CDR2 YNFKEQ come from the germline V gene. The CDR3 covers 16 residues. Written as DNA, the CDR3 is TGTGCCAGCAGCCAAGGTTTCGGACGGGGGTCCTACGAGCAGTACTTC. This sequence encodes CASSQGFGRGSYEQYF.

This chain joins TRBV9 and TRBJ2-1; 10 nucleotides line up with TRBD2. The ends lost 0 bases at V and 4 bases at J; junction bases unmatched: 7. The germline V gene encodes CDR1 SGDLS and CDR2 YYNGEE. The CDR3 runs to 17 residues. The chain's CDR3 is CASSVAVAGGPYNEQFF. The CDR3 coding sequence is TGTGCCAGCAGCGTAGCGGTAGCGGGGGGCCCGTACAATGAGCAGTTCTTC.

A few counts support this clonotype. The chain couples TRBV12-3 or TRBV12-4 to TRBJ2-6; no clear D gene. The V end lost 5 bases, the J end lost 9 bases, and 8 bases lay between the germline ends. The CDR3 sequence is 12 residues long. The CDR3 loop reads CASSLLGNVLTF. The CDR3, as DNA: TGTGCCAGCAGTCTTTTGGGCAACGTCCTGACTTTC.

The chain recombines TRBV7-2 with TRBJ2-7, with D perhaps matching TRBD2 (5 bases). The CDR3 runs to 16 residues. The germline CDR1 and CDR2 sequences are SGHTA and FQGNSA. The V end was cut by 8 bases, the J end by 0 bases, with 20 bases between. The CDR3 region is CASGSGLYYSSYEQYF. CDR3 in DNA: TGTGCCAGCGGCTCTGGACTGTATTACAGCTCCTACGAGCAGTACTTC.

In this sample, this clonotype turned up once. V is TRBV14 and J is TRBJ2-3, with D perhaps matching TRBD1 (6 bases). Trimming took off 5 bases at V and 4 bases at J, with 16 bases between the two ends. The CDR3 runs 15 residues. Per germline, CDR1 SGHDN and CDR2 FVKESK. CDR3 coding DNA: TGTGCCAGCAGCGCCGGGACACTTATTTCAGATACGCAGTATTTT. It codes for CASSAGTLISDTQYF.

This clonotype was observed a few times. This sequence joins TRBV5-1 and TRBJ2-1; 8 bases line up with TRBD2. The CDR3 consists of 15 residues. Germline V lookup: CDR1 SGHRS, CDR2 YFSETQ. The trim removed 0 bases at V and 7 bases at J, leaving 6 bases unmatched. CDR3 sequence (DNA): TGCGCCAGCAGCTTGGCCCCGGGGGGGCAGAATGAGCAGTTCTTC. This sequence encodes CASSLAPGGQNEQFF.

The genes are TRBV6-2 or TRBV6-3 and TRBJ2-4; the D gene is possibly TRBD2 (5 bases). The J call could be wrong; TRBJ2-7 is a better fit for the DNA end. Germline V gives CDR1 MNHEY, CDR2 SVGEGT. The CDR3 is 15 amino acids. Here the CDR3 DNA reads TGTGCCAGCAGTCCGATACTAGGAGGATACCACGAGCAGTACTTC. Its protein product is CASSPILGGYHEQYF.

The rearrangement joins TRBV27 to TRBJ2-1; 9 nucleotides align to TRBD1. V lost 6 bases, J lost 4 bases, and 4 bases stayed unmatched. The CDR3 runs 14 residues. The germline V gene encodes CDR1 MNHEY and CDR2 SMNVEV (reference sequence). The CDR3 DNA reads as TGTGCCAGCAGCCGGGACAGGGAATACAATGAGCAGTTCTTC. It codes for CASSRDREYNEQFF.

The chain is built from TRBV6-1 and TRBJ2-3; D is unclear. V lost 5 bases and J lost 0, with 15 bases in between. Germline CDR1 and CDR2: MNHNS and SASEGT. This CDR3 is built from 16 residues. In DNA, the CDR3 is TGTGCCAGCAGTAAAGAGGTGTGGTCTAGCACAGATACGCAGTATTTT. Translation: CASSKEVWSSTDTQYF.

This clonotype was seen just once. The CDR3: CASSQERETSGGVRETQYF. Here the CDR3 DNA reads TGCGCCAGCAGCCAAGAGAGGGAGACTAGCGGGGGGGTACGGGAGACCCAGTACTTC. The chain combines TRBV4-1 with TRBJ2-5, with TRBD2 identical over 14 bases. V lost 0 bases, J lost 5 bases, and 11 bases stayed unmatched. This CDR3 contains 19 residues. Germline loops: CDR1 MGHRA, CDR2 YSYEKL.

The rearrangement joins TRBV10-3 to TRBJ2-1; tentative D call: TRBD2 (6 bases). Germline CDR1 ENHRY, CDR2 SYGVKD. V was trimmed by 0 bases and J by 5 bases, leaving 8 bases between them. CDR3 length equals 14 residues. CDR3 coding DNA: TGTGCCATCAGTGAGTCGGGAGGTGACAATGAGCAGTTCTTC. Protein product: CAISESGGDNEQFF.

There are a few counts of this clonotype. V is TRBV3-1 and J is TRBJ2-1, with 9 bases identical to TRBD2. The V and J ends lost 0 bases and 7 bases, in that order; junction bases with no gene match: 7. The CDR3 loop spans 16 amino acids. The germline V gene encodes CDR1 LGHDT and CDR2 YNNKEL (reference sequence). The CDR3 spells CASSQDLGLALNEQFF. CDR3 DNA sequence: TGTGCCAGCAGCCAAGACCTGGGACTAGCCCTAAATGAGCAGTTCTTC.

J is TRBJ2-3 and V is TRBV25-1; TRBD1 is a possible D gene (6 bases). The CDR3 runs 14 residues. CDR1 and CDR2 (germline): MGHDK, SYGVNS. V was clipped by 6 bases and J by 0 bases, with 10 bases between them. As DNA, the CDR3 is TGTGCCAGCAGGGACAGTCCTAGCACAGATACGCAGTATTTT. This sequence encodes CASRDSPSTDTQYF. The variable domain in full, completed from reference TRBV25-1 and TRBJ2-3, reads EADIYQTPRYLVIGTGKKITLECSQTMGHDKMYWYQQDPGMELHLIHYSYGVNSTEKGDLSSESTVSRIRTEHFPLTLESARPSHTSQYLCASRDSPSTDTQYFGPGTRLTVL.

This clonotype has only a few counts. V gene TRBV29-1 combines with J gene TRBJ2-1, with D maybe TRBD2 (6 bases). The CDR3 is 15 amino acids. V lost 2 bases to trimming and J lost 3 bases, with 14 bases between them. The V gene's germline CDR1 is SQVTM and CDR2 ANQGSEA. The CDR3 reads CSVEQGGVSYNEQFF. Here the CDR3 DNA reads TGCAGCGTTGAACAAGGAGGGGTAAGCTACAATGAGCAGTTCTTC.

J is TRBJ2-3 and V is TRBV4-3; 8 nucleotides match TRBD1. The J segment lost 0 bases and the V segment lost 2 bases, leaving 4 bases of the junction unmatched. The germline V gene has CDR1 LGHNA and CDR2 YSLEER. The CDR3 is 16 amino acids. CDR3 protein: CASSQHRGTSTDTQYF. DNA of the CDR3: TGCGCCAGCAGCCAACACAGGGGGACTAGCACAGATACGCAGTATTTT.

The V and J genes are TRBV5-1 and TRBJ2-3; tentatively, D is TRBD1 (6 bases). Germline V CDR1 and CDR2: SGHRS, YFSETQ. There are 15 residues in the CDR3. V was clipped by 6 bases and J by 4 bases, with 18 bases between them. The CDR3 is CASTLGTGRPDTQYF. The CDR3 DNA reads TGCGCCAGCACCCTCGGAACAGGGCGTCCAGATACGCAGTATTTT.

This clonotype has more than one count but fewer than ten. This chain links TRBV25-1 with TRBJ1-2; D is unresolved. The ends were cut back, 8 bases at V and 4 bases at J, with 14 bases in the middle. CDR1 is MGHDK, CDR2 SYGVNS, per germline. The CDR3 runs 13 residues. CDR3: CASEEVSGYGYTF. The CDR3 region has the DNA TGTGCCAGCGAAGAGGTTTCGGGCTATGGCTACACCTTC.

CDR3 region: CASSQRGELSEQFF. The CDR3 DNA reads TGTGCCAGCAGCCAGCGGGGGGAGCTAAGTGAGCAGTTCTTC. This sequence joins TRBV7-2 and TRBJ2-1; 9 bases are shared with TRBD2. J gave up 9 bases and V 5 bases, and 8 bases lay outside the gene matches. The CDR3 has 14 amino acids. Germline V gives CDR1 SGHTA, CDR2 FQGNSA.

This chain links TRBV28 with TRBJ1-2; D unresolved. Germline V gene data show CDR1 as MDHEN and CDR2 as SYDVKM. This CDR3 is built from 12 residues. V lost 5 bases and J lost 4, with 8 bases in between. This CDR3 is CASSLTSYGYTF. The CDR3 DNA reads TGTGCCAGCAGTCTTACTTCCTATGGCTACACCTTC.

This clonotype was seen a few times. The chain uses TRBV5-1 and TRBJ1-1, with TRBD1 matching over 10 bases. J gave up 3 bases and V 0 bases, and 14 bases lay outside the gene matches. Per germline, CDR1 SGHRS and CDR2 YFSETQ. This CDR3 has 19 amino acids. This CDR3 is CASSLEGLTGGGKDTEAFF. The CDR3 DNA reads TGCGCCAGCAGCTTGGAGGGGCTGACAGGGGGCGGAAAAGACACTGAAGCTTTCTTT.

This clonotype was recorded a few times. The V gene is TRBV5-1, the J gene TRBJ2-1; the D is unclear. The CDR3 has 14 residues. V was shortened by 4 bases and J by 8 bases, with 16 bases between the two germline ends. From germline, CDR1 is SGHRS and CDR2 YFSETQ. CDR3 sequence: CASSARVSADEQFF. CDR3 DNA sequence: TGCGCCAGCAGCGCCCGGGTCTCGGCGGATGAGCAGTTCTTC.

This clonotype was seen a handful of times. V and J are TRBV6-2 or TRBV6-3 and TRBJ2-2; 8 bases match TRBD2. CDR3 size: 17 residues. Germline V gene sequence: CDR1 MNHEY, CDR2 SVGEGT. V lost 6 bases, J lost 0 bases, and 9 bases stayed unmatched. The CDR3 loop is CASSYTREGPNTGELFF. Written as DNA, the CDR3 is TGTGCCAGCAGCTATACCCGGGAGGGGCCGAACACCGGGGAGCTGTTTTTT.